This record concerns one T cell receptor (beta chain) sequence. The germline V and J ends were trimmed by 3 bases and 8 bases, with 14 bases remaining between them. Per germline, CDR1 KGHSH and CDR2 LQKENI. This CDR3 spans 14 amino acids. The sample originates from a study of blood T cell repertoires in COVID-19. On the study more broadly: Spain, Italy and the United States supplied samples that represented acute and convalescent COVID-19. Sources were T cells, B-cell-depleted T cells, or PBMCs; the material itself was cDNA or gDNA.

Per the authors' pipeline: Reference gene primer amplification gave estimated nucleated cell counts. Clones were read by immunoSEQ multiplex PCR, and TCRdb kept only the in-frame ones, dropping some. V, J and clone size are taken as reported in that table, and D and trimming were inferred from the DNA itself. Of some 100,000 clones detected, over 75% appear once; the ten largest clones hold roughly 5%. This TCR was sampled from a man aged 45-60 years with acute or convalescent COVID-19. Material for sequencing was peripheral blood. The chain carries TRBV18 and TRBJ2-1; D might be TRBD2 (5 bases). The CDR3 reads CASSPGGKRDEQFF. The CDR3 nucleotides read TGTGCCAGCTCACCCGGAGGAAAGAGGGATGAGCAGTTCTTC. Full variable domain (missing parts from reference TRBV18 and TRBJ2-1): NAGVMQNPRHLVRRRGQEARLRCSPMKGHSHVYWYRQLPEEGLKFMVYLQKENIIDESGMPKERFSAEFPKEGPSILRIQQVVRGDSAAYFCASSPGGKRDEQFFGPGTRLTVL.